This T cell receptor beta chain was identified in a study of CD8 T cells in Susac syndrome. The patients serving as multiple sclerosis controls were treatment-naive. They had stable or active relapsing-remitting disease and fulfilled revised McDonald criteria. Purification of the CD8+ and CD4+ T cells relied on negative isolation, and TEMRA cells underwent FACS enrichment. The authors reverse transcribed about 0.5 to 1 ug RNA with random hexamers. The amplification used immunoSEQ multiplex PCR on TCR beta CDR3; it spanned 54 Vbeta and 13 Jbeta. TCRdb reprocessed the immunoSEQ multiplex PCR reads with MiXCR, giving one entry per CDR3 protein. Of about 130,000 distinct CDR3 sequences listed, around nine tenths were seen once; the top ten hold approximately 0.24%. Germline-derived CDR1 and CDR2 are GTSNPN and SVGIG (reference sequence). Between the trimmed V and J ends, which lost 1 base and 6 bases, there was a span of 10 bases. This CDR3 spans 13 amino acids.

Concerning this clonotype: Its antigen remains unknown.

General study findings and limits: As the study acknowledged, the number of individuals who were part of its TCR sequencing and HLA analysis was relatively small.

This receptor was taken from a human donor with multiple sclerosis. The chain has TRBV30 and TRBJ2-1, with D perhaps given as TRBD1 or TRBD2 (5 bases each). The sequencing input was CD8+ T cells from PBMCs. The CDR3 protein is CAWSAGTRNEQFF. The CDR3 DNA reads TGTGCCTGGAGTGCCGGGACCCGCAATGAGCAGTTCTTC.